Each of the 21 T cell receptor beta chains below was sequenced from the same sample in a study of beta chain features in type 1 diabetes. Study results and limitations: All four CD4+ subsets of Type 1 diabetes patients contained TCRB CDR3s that were moderately but significantly shorter.

The study reverse transcribed the entire isolated RNA, so it sequenced expressed TCRB transcripts. Sequencing used immunoSEQ multiplex PCR; TCRdb keeps in-frame clones, though not all of them. The sample has some 160,000 clones; approximately 8.7% are singletons. Antigens of these TCRs are unknown. The sample was central memory CD4+ T cells from blood. All receptors come from a woman under 40 with type 1 diabetes.

The chain links TRBV5-1 to TRBJ1-5, with D unclear. Germline V lookup: CDR1 SGHRS, CDR2 YFSETQ. Trimming shortened V by 2 bases and J by 3 bases, and 6 bases separated the two germline ends. The CDR3 contains 13 residues. CDR3 protein: CASSLSPNQPQHF. The CDR3, as DNA: TGCGCCAGCAGCTTAAGCCCCAATCAGCCCCAGCATTTT.

The chain couples TRBV27 to TRBJ2-3, with TRBD2 matching 9 bases. The CDR3 totals 16 residues. Germline V gives CDR1 MNHEY, CDR2 SMNVEV (reference sequence). With 5 bases clipped from V and 7 bases from J, the junction kept 13 bases outside the gene matches. The CDR3: CASSPALAGQANTQYF. The DNA for the CDR3 is TGTGCCAGCAGTCCTGCCCTAGCGGGACAAGCCAATACGCAGTATTTT.

The CDR3 loop reads CASNGEGRGVTEAFF. In DNA, the CDR3 is TGTGCCAGCAACGGGGAAGGGAGGGGGGTCACTGAAGCTTTCTTT. This chain uses TRBV25-1 with TRBJ1-1; TRBD1 might be the D (6 bases). The V and J ends lost 7 bases and 4 bases respectively, with 19 bases between them. This CDR3 is 15 amino acids long. Germline CDR1 reads MGHDK; CDR2 reads SYGVNS.

This clone was counted a few times. This chain connects TRBV5-1 to TRBJ2-7; no clear D. Deletions cut 2 bases from V and 6 bases from J, with 15 bases between. CDR3 size: 14 residues. The germline V gene encodes CDR1 SGHRS and CDR2 YFSETQ. The CDR3 spells CASSFGPQTFEQYF. As DNA, the CDR3 is TGCGCCAGCAGCTTTGGGCCCCAAACTTTCGAGCAGTACTTC.

This chain joins TRBV5-4 and TRBJ2-1; TRBD2 aligns across 11 bases. The CDR3 is 15 amino acids. V was pared by 4 bases and J by 3 bases, with 3 bases of the junction left unmatched. The germline V gene has CDR1 SGHNT and CDR2 YYREEE (reference sequence). CDR3 sequence reads: CASSLTSGSYNEQFF. The CDR3 coding sequence is TGTGCCAGCAGCCTTACTAGCGGGAGCTACAATGAGCAGTTCTTC. The whole variable domain, remainder taken from reference TRBV5-4 and TRBJ2-1, is ETGVTQSPTHLIKTRGQQVTLRCSSQSGHNTVSWYQQALGQGPQFIFQYYREEENGRGNFPPRFSGLQFPNYSSELNVNALELDDSALYLCASSLTSGSYNEQFFGPGTRLTVL.

This clone was detected a few times. This rearrangement joins TRBV23-1 to TRBJ1-1; D remains unclear. TRBV23-1 is an open reading frame, and its role is uncertain. CDR3 size: 15 residues. V was clipped by 5 bases and J by 3 bases, with 16 bases between them. For the CDR3, the DNA is TGCGCCAGCAGTTACTCAGGTCCCCAATACACTGAAGCTTTCTTT. It yields the protein CASSYSGPQYTEAFF.

The CDR3 DNA is TGTGCCACCGACAGGGAACCTAAAGAGACCCAGTACTTC. As protein: CATDREPKETQYF. The chain has TRBV2 and TRBJ2-5; TRBD1 matches 7 bases. Germline V gene sequence: CDR1 SNHLY, CDR2 FYNNEI. The CDR3 consists of 13 residues. Trimming took 10 bases from V and 3 from J; bases not matched to a gene: 8.

The chain recombines TRBV6-1 with TRBJ2-5; TRBD2 matches at 13 bases. The J call may be incorrect, as the DNA end agrees better with TRBJ2-7. This CDR3 contains 17 residues. CDR1 and CDR2 from the germline V gene are MNHNS and SASEGT. The CDR3 coding sequence is TGTGCCAGCAGTGTATACAGGACTAGCGGGAGCCCCTACGAGCAGTACTTC. Protein sequence: CASSVYRTSGSPYEQYF.

This sequence joins TRBV7-9 and TRBJ2-3; TRBD1 matches 8 bases. The germline V gene encodes CDR1 SEHNR and CDR2 FQNEAQ (reference sequence). After removal of 2 bases from V and 5 bases from J, the junction contained 3 bases not matched to a gene. The CDR3 runs 14 residues. CDR3 sequence: CASSLYRGRDTQYF. The DNA for the CDR3 is TGTGCCAGCAGCTTATACAGGGGGAGAGATACGCAGTATTTT.

The chain carries TRBV2 and TRBJ2-7; 12 positions match TRBD2. The CDR3 is 16 amino acids. CDR1 and CDR2 from the germline V gene are SNHLY and FYNNEI. V lost 6 bases, J lost 2 bases, and 8 bases stayed unmatched. The CDR3 reads CASRAGTSGLPYEQYF. DNA for the CDR3: TGTGCCAGCAGGGCCGGGACTAGCGGGCTTCCCTACGAGCAGTACTTC.

The rearrangement joins TRBV30 to TRBJ2-7; D uncertain. V shed 2 bases and J shed 7 bases, with 9 bases lying between them. The CDR3 has 11 amino acids. The V gene's germline CDR1 is GTSNPN and CDR2 SVGIG (reference sequence). For the CDR3, the DNA is TGTGCCTGGAGTACATCTTATGAGCAGTACTTC. It encodes CAWSTSYEQYF.

The sample holds a few counts of this clone. The V gene is TRBV5-1, the J gene TRBJ1-2; 10 bases align to TRBD1. The V and J ends lost 4 bases and 4 bases, in that order; junction bases with no gene match: 7. The germline V gene encodes CDR1 SGHRS and CDR2 YFSETQ. The CDR3 is 15 amino acids. The CDR3 DNA is TGCGCCAGCAGCGCAGATGGGACAGGGGTCTATGGCTACACCTTC. Translation gives CASSADGTGVYGYTF.

This clone occurred a few times. This chain joins TRBV30 and TRBJ2-5, with D perhaps matching TRBD1 (6 bases). The CDR3 length is 14 residues. V was cut by 0 bases and J by 3 bases, with 11 bases left in between. CDR1 is GTSNPN, CDR2 SVGIG, per germline (reference sequence). The CDR3 region has the DNA TGTGCCTGGAGTGTCTCAGGGGTGGAAGAGACCCAGTACTTC. It is translated as CAWSVSGVEETQYF.

The V call is TRBV29-1, the J call TRBJ1-4; TRBD1 is a possible D gene (5 bases). Between the trimmed V and J ends, which lost 4 bases and 5 bases, there was a span of 11 bases. Germline V gene data show CDR1 as SQVTM and CDR2 as ANQGSEA. The CDR3 consists of 13 residues. CDR3 in DNA: TGCAGCGTTGGGAGACAGTACAATGAAAAACTGTTTTTT. Amino acid sequence: CSVGRQYNEKLFF.

This clone was seen a handful of times. This rearrangement joins TRBV29-1 to TRBJ2-7; the match to TRBD2 covers 9 bases. Trimming removed 6 bases from V and 6 bases from J; junction bases left unmatched: 9. The CDR3 is made up of 13 amino acids. CDR1 and CDR2 from the germline V gene are SQVTM and ANQGSEA. In nucleotides, the CDR3 is TGCAGCGTAACTAGCGGGTCCCAGCGCGAGCAGTACTTC. Translated: CSVTSGSQREQYF.

The rearrangement links TRBV5-1 to TRBJ2-5, with D tentatively TRBD1 (6 bases). V lost 3 bases to trimming and J lost 0 bases, with 12 bases between them. The CDR3 extends over 15 amino acids. Germline CDR1 and CDR2: SGHRS and YFSETQ. CDR3 region: CASSSQGGHQETQYF. The CDR3 nucleotides are TGCGCCAGCAGCTCACAGGGTGGTCACCAAGAGACCCAGTACTTC.

J is TRBJ2-5 and V is TRBV10-3; no clear D gene. The CDR3 extends over 11 amino acids. V was cut by 6 bases and J by 5 bases, with 7 bases left in between. The germline CDR1 and CDR2 sequences are ENHRY and SYGVKD. The CDR3 region is CAISDGETQYF. The CDR3 DNA follows: TGTGCCATCAGCGACGGGGAGACCCAGTACTTC.

V gene TRBV30 combines with J gene TRBJ2-7; D is unclear. CDR1 and CDR2 (germline): GTSNPN, SVGIG (reference sequence). Trimming pared 3 bases from V and 0 bases from J, leaving 6 bases between. The CDR3 length is 12 residues. The CDR3 sequence: CAWRENSYEQYF. Here the CDR3 DNA reads TGTGCCTGGAGAGAGAACTCCTACGAGCAGTACTTC.

The V and J genes are TRBV5-6 and TRBJ2-2; tentatively, D is TRBD2 (6 bases). CDR3 length: 17 amino acids. Germline V gene sequence: CDR1 SGHDT, CDR2 YYEEEE. V was shortened by 0 bases and J by 3 bases, with 15 bases between the two germline ends. For the CDR3, the DNA is TGTGCCAGCAGCTTGGATTGGGGGGTCGGTTACACCGGGGAGCTGTTTTTT. Its translation: CASSLDWGVGYTGELFF.

The rearrangement uses TRBV2 and TRBJ2-1, with 12 bases fitting TRBD2. Germline trimming cut 8 bases from V and 2 bases from J; bases unmatched to any gene: 4. Per the germline V gene, CDR1 is SNHLY and CDR2 is FYNNEI. The CDR3 consists of 15 residues. The CDR3: CASLRTSGTYNEQFF. The CDR3 nucleotides are TGTGCCAGCTTACGGACTAGCGGGACCTACAATGAGCAGTTCTTC.

V gene TRBV6-5 combines with J gene TRBJ1-2; maybe TRBD1 (6 bases). With 6 bases removed from V and 1 base from J, the gap between germline ends came to 9 bases. Per the germline V gene, CDR1 is MNHEY and CDR2 is SVGAGI. The CDR3 consists of 13 residues. DNA for the CDR3: TGTGCCAGCAGGACAGGCCGTAACTATGGCTACACCTTC. It encodes CASRTGRNYGYTF.